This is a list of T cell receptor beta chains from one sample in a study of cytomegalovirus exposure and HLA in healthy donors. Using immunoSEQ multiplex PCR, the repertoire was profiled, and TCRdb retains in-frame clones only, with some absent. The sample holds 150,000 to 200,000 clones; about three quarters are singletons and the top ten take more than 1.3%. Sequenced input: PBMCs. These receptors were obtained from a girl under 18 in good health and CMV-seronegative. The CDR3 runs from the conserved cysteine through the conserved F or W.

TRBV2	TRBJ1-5	CASSATLSSQPQHF
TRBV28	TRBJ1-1	CASIAGAMNTEAFF
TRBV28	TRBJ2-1	CASSLRGGARNEQFF
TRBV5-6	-	CASSFLDRGYEQYF
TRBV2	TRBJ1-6	CASRGAPLHF
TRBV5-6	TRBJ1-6	CASTQQGGYNSPLHF
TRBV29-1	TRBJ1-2	CSVATGIDYGYTF
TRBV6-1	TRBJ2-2	CASSERTGRAGELFF
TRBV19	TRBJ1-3	CASRASYQPNTIYF
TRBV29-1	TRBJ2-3	CSVETLGTGAPTDTQYF
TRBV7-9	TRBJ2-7	CASSFRGLAGPGIEQYF
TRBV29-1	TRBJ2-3	CSVERTDTQYF
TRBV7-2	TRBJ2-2	CASSSQGSTGELFF
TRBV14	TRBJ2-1	CASSHWTSGTDSYNEQFF
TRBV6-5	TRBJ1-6	CASSYSGQGAPLHF
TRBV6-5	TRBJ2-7	CASTAQDRHYEQYF
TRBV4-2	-	CASSRDSGRNTEAFF
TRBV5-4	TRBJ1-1	CASSFNWMETEAFF
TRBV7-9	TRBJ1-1	CASSARQGAVNTEAFF
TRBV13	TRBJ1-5	CASSSGTGGNQPQHF
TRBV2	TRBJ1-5	CASSEAGGTGVSQPQHF
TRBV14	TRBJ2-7	CASSQVRGGYEQYF
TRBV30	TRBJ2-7	CAWRSVGGYEQYF
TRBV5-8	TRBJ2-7	CASSSAQVRGTYEQYF
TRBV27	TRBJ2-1	CASSLTGPYNEQFF
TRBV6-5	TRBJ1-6	CASSYSGTGGFPLHF
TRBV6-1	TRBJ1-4	CASSEWATANEKLFF
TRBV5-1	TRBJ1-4	CASSLEGANEKLFF
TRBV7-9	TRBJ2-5	CASSLVGGAPETQYF
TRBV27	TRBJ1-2	CASSSAGRGNGYTF
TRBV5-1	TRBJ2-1	CASSGTGYGLNEQFF
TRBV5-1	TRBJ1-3	CASSLVGGEGNTIYF
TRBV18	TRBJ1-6	CASSSNTGGPNSPLHF